These T cell receptor beta chains were read from a single sample in a study of beta chain features in type 1 diabetes. Sequenced by immunoSEQ multiplex PCR; TCRdb stores in-frame clones only, minus some. The sample holds about 410,000 clones; over 11% are singletons and the top ten take roughly 0.035%. Sequencing used naive CD4+ T cells from blood. The receptors originated from a man aged 25 to 40 in good health. The CDR3 runs from the conserved cysteine through the conserved F or W. The order of the fields is CDR3 protein, CDR3 DNA, J gene, clone size, V gene, D gene. A D gene is named only where the DNA matches it firmly. Expanded clones are given a class, and other clones once, few, many or no size at all.

CASSLGGSRAPQHF TGTGCCAGCAGCTTGGGGGGATCCCGAGCGCCCCAGCATTTT TRBJ1-5 few TRBV7-2 NA
CASSLGLADYNEQFF TGTGCCAGCAGCTTGGGACTAGCGGATTACAATGAGCAGTTCTTC TRBJ2-1 few TRBV5-6 TRBD2
CASSTNPQGSDEQYF TGTGCCAGCAGCACCAACCCTCAGGGGTCCGACGAGCAGTACTTC TRBJ2-7 NA TRBV9 NA
CASSIGSDRLSLGQPQHF TGTGCCAGTAGTATAGGCTCAGACAGGTTAAGTCTGGGTCAGCCCCAGCATTTT TRBJ1-5 few TRBV19 NA
CASTHGAVDSYEQYF TGTGCCAGCACCCACGGGGCGGTTGATTCCTACGAGCAGTACTTC TRBJ2-7 NA TRBV2 NA
CASSQSWDRGNSGANVLTF TGTGCCAGCTCACAGTCCTGGGACAGGGGAAATTCTGGGGCCAACGTCCTGACTTTC TRBJ2-6 few TRBV18 TRBD1
CASSLGAGGTYNEQFF TGTGCCAGCAGCTTAGGTGCGGGAGGAACTTACAATGAGCAGTTCTTC TRBJ2-1 few TRBV7-9 TRBD2
CSADRGNTEAFF TGCAGCGCGGACAGAGGGAACACTGAAGCTTTCTTT TRBJ1-1 few TRBV29-1 NA
CASSRARGTEAFF TGTGCCAGCAGCCGAGCCCGAGGGACTGAAGCTTTCTTT TRBJ1-1 few TRBV6-5 NA
CASSVEGLASTDTQYF TGTGCCAGCAGCGTAGAAGGTCTAGCCAGCACAGATACGCAGTATTTT TRBJ2-3 NA TRBV9 NA
CASSADRTAGGYTF TGTGCCAGCAGTGCGGATCGGACAGCCGGGGGCTACACCTTC TRBJ1-2 few TRBV27 NA
CASSLDYRRGNEQFF TGCGCCAGCAGCTTGGATTACAGGAGAGGCAATGAGCAGTTCTTC TRBJ2-1 NA TRBV5-1 NA
CASSSGTSGRWADTQYF TGTGCCAGCAGCTCCGGGACTAGCGGGAGGTGGGCAGATACGCAGTATTTT TRBJ2-3 NA TRBV13 TRBD2
CASRSTGNEQFF TGTGCCAGCAGATCGACAGGCAATGAGCAGTTCTTC TRBJ2-1 NA TRBV2 NA
CAWRRTTNEKLFF TGTGCCTGGAGGCGAACAACTAATGAAAAACTGTTTTTT TRBJ1-4 few TRBV30 NA
CSVQFGVRSGANVLTF TGCAGCGTCCAATTCGGGGTTCGCTCTGGGGCCAACGTCCTGACTTTC TRBJ2-6 few TRBV29-1 NA
CASSVKTPGQSSYEQYF TGTGCCAGCAGCGTAAAAACCCCGGGACAGAGCTCCTACGAGCAGTACTTC TRBJ2-7 few TRBV9 TRBD1
CAWRADQYGYTF TGTGCCTGGAGGGCAGACCAATATGGCTACACCTTC TRBJ1-2 few TRBV30 NA
CSAREGTTQYF TGCAGTGCTAGAGAAGGGACCACCCAGTACTTC TRBJ2-5 few TRBV20-1 NA
CASSLSGLPGTGGYAEQFF TGTGCCAGTAGTCTCAGTGGTTTGCCGGGAACAGGGGGTTATGCTGAGCAGTTCTTC TRBJ2-1 few TRBV19 TRBD1
CASSQEGTTPNEQFF TGCGCCAGCAGCCAAGAAGGAACGACCCCGAATGAGCAGTTCTTC TRBJ2-1 few TRBV4-3 NA
CASSLQDGDGYTF TGCGCCAGCAGCCTCCAGGACGGAGATGGCTACACCTTC TRBJ1-2 few TRBV4-1 NA
CASSLRDRGRANYGYTF TGTGCCAGCTCACTCCGGGACAGGGGGCGAGCTAACTATGGCTACACCTTC TRBJ1-2 few TRBV18 TRBD1
CAWTQGNTEAFF TGTGCCTGGACACAGGGGAACACTGAAGCTTTCTTT TRBJ1-1 NA TRBV30 NA